Described below is a single T cell receptor beta chain sequence and its context. The antigen is not known. This specimen comes from a study of T-cell memory formation after mild COVID-19. General observations from the study: Within pre-infection memory, some responding clones were found, suggesting cross-reactive memory joined.

TCRdb independently ran MiXCR on the 5' RACE reads; one entry per CDR3 protein. The sample consists of 110,000 to 150,000 distinct CDR3 sequences, roughly a quarter of them appearing once. This CDR3 region has 16 residues. V gave up 3 bases and J gave up 0 bases; unmatched junction bases: 4. Germline V CDR1 and CDR2: SGDLS, YYNGEE. This chain links TRBV9 with TRBJ2-2; the match to TRBD2 covers 8 bases. Sequencing was done on a sample of PBMCs or a T cell subset sorted from them (not recorded which). This receptor was taken from an adult woman who had mild COVID-19 (a few samples of this study predate the infection). Cell type and time point are not known. CDR3 sequence (DNA): TGTGCCAGCAGCGATACTAGCGGCCCGAACACCGGGGAGCTGTTTTTT. This translates into CASSDTSGPNTGELFF. Complete variable domain (other parts from reference TRBV9 and TRBJ2-2): DSGVTQTPKHLITATGQRVTLRCSPRSGDLSVYWYQQSLDQGLQFLIQYYNGEERAKGNILERFSAQQFPDLHSELNLSSLELGDSALYFCASSDTSGPNTGELFFGEGSRLTVL.